The 7 T cell receptor beta chains listed next were all sequenced from one sample in a study of CD8+ T cells in alopecia areata. Extraction of RNA preceded its reverse transcription into cDNA, which served as the sequencing template. Assay: immunoSEQ multiplex PCR; the TCRdb copy retains only in-frame clones and omits some. The profile shows 100,000 or so clones, 60% of them singletons. Treatment specified: oral pan-JAK inhibitor, 5-10 mg twice daily. The source was CD8+ T cells sorted from blood, collected at approximately week 60, from a patient treated with tofacitinib. The receptor set was obtained from a human donor with alopecia areata.

This chain connects TRBV27 to TRBJ1-6, with unresolved D. Germline V gene lookup returns CDR1 MNHEY and CDR2 SMNVEV (reference sequence). The CDR3 sequence is 18 residues long. Trimming left V 7 bases short and J 2 bases short, with 21 bases between. CDR3 residues: CASKPSDGSRTYNSPLHF. The CDR3 nucleotides read TGTGCCAGCAAACCATCCGACGGAAGCAGAACCTATAATTCACCCCTCCACTTT.

V usage is TRBV4-1 and J usage is TRBJ2-7, with D possibly TRBD1 on 6 matching bases. V shed 4 bases and J shed 2 bases, with 18 bases lying between them. The CDR3 has 16 residues. The germline CDR1 and CDR2 sequences are MGHRA and YSYEKL. The DNA of the CDR3 is TGCGCCAGCAGCCTCCTTTGGGCTTACAGGGCCTACGAGCAGTACTTC. Translated: CASSLLWAYRAYEQYF.

This chain connects TRBV5-6 to TRBJ1-5, with D hard to call. CDR3 size: 14 residues. In germline, CDR1 is SGHDT, CDR2 YYEEEE. Trimming pared 0 bases from V and 9 bases from J, leaving 13 bases between. As DNA, the CDR3 is TGTGCCAGCAGCTTGGGGACGGGCATTGGGCCCCAGCATTTT. This codes for CASSLGTGIGPQHF.

This clone was counted only a few times. The V and J genes are TRBV30 and TRBJ1-2; 12 positions match TRBD1. This CDR3 contains 14 residues. V trimming: 1 base; J trimming: 7 bases; junction bases outside the gene matches: 4. The germline V gene encodes CDR1 GTSNPN and CDR2 SVGIG (reference sequence). The CDR3 here is CAWSDVGQGAGYTF. In DNA, the CDR3 is TGTGCCTGGAGTGATGTGGGACAGGGGGCTGGCTACACCTTC.

This chain uses TRBV7-8 with TRBJ2-7, with D tentatively TRBD1 (5 bases). Trimming left V 4 bases short and J 2 bases short, with 9 bases between. CDR3 length: 13 residues. In germline, CDR1 is SGHVS, CDR2 FQNEAQ. CDR3 nucleotides: TGTGCCAGCAGCTCCGACAGTGCCTACGAGCAGTACTTC. Its translation: CASSSDSAYEQYF.

This chain links TRBV4-1 with TRBJ2-3, with a weak D call TRBD1 (5 bases). The CDR3 runs to 14 residues. Germline CDR1 is MGHRA and CDR2 is YSYEKL. Trimming pared 0 bases from V and 4 bases from J, leaving 8 bases between. The CDR3 coding sequence is TGCGCCAGCAGCCAAGATCCAGGGCCAGATACGCAGTATTTT. Protein product: CASSQDPGPDTQYF.

The chain is built from TRBV9 and TRBJ1-4; 8 nucleotides match TRBD1. This CDR3 contains 16 residues. The V gene's germline CDR1 is SGDLS and CDR2 YYNGEE. J gave up 8 bases and V 4 bases, and 13 bases lay outside the gene matches. The CDR3 loop reads CASSTRTDRVEEKLFF. In DNA, the CDR3 is TGTGCCAGCAGCACCAGGACGGACAGGGTTGAAGAAAAACTGTTTTTT. The complete variable domain, with remaining parts taken from reference TRBV9 and TRBJ1-4, reads DSGVTQTPKHLITATGQRVTLRCSPRSGDLSVYWYQQSLDQGLQFLIQYYNGEERAKGNILERFSAQQFPDLHSELNLSSLELGDSALYFCASSTRTDRVEEKLFFGSGTQLSVL.